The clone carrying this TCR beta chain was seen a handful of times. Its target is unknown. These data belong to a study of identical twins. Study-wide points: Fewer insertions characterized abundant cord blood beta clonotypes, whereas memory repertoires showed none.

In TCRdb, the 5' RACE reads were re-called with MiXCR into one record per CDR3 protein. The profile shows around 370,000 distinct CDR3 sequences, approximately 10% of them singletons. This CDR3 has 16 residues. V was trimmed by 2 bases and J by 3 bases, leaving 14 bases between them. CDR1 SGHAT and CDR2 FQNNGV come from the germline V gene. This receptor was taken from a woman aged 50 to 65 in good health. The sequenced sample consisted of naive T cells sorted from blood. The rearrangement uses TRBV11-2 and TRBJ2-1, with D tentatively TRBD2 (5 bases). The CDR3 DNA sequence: TGTGCCAGCAGCTTACGCGGGCGGGTAATCTACAATGAGCAGTTCTTC. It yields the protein CASSLRGRVIYNEQFF.